This T cell receptor beta chain was sequenced in a study of OX40 agonist ivuxolimab in advanced cancers. Study as a whole: Age averaged 60 years (range roughly 20 to 90), and roughly 80% were male. Whole-study results and caveats: The average count of expanded clones was higher among CD8+ T cells than among CD4+.

Concerning this clone: Its antigen is unknown.

Sequencing was performed with immunoSEQ multiplex PCR; in TCRdb, only in-frame clones are kept and a portion is missing. The sample lists about 54,000 clones, approximately 89% occurring once. Trimming shortened V by 3 bases and J by 2 bases, and 5 bases separated the two germline ends. This CDR3 has 13 amino acids. Looked up from germline, CDR1 is SNHLY and CDR2 is FYNNEI. This receptor was obtained from an adult with an advanced solid tumor such as melanoma, head and neck, liver or kidney cancer. The sequenced sample was CD4+ or CD8+ T cells sorted from blood, obtained in a trial of the OX40 agonist ivuxolimab. The chain recombines TRBV2 with TRBJ2-1; no reliable D call. The CDR3 coding sequence is TGTGCCAGCAGTGAGGGTGCCTACAATGAGCAGTTCTTC. Translated, it gives CASSEGAYNEQFF.